These T cell receptor beta chains were read from a single sample in a study of patients and donors after allogeneic stem cell transplantation. TCRdb reprocessed the RT-PCR reads via MiXCR and lists one record per CDR3 protein. This table has approximately 210,000 distinct CDR3 sequences, roughly 40% appearing once. Sequenced input: blood, either unsorted or a sorted T cell fraction (not recorded which). All receptors derive from a human donor who was either an allogeneic HSCT recipient or a stem cell or donor lymphocyte infusion donor (not recorded which). It is not recorded whose cells these are; they may come from a transplant donor. Both conserved end residues are part of each CDR3. A D gene is named only where the DNA matches it firmly. Rows may omit the clone size; those that give it use once, few, many or a size class.

V gene	D gene	clone size	J gene	CDR3 DNA	CDR3 protein
TRBV25-1	.	.	TRBJ1-5	TGTGCCAGCAGTGCCTCCAGGGGAGGGGGTAGCAATCAGCCCCAGCATTTT	CASSASRGGGSNQPQHF
TRBV20-1	TRBD1	few	TRBJ1-2	TGCAGCACGACAGGGACCTATGGCTACACCTTC	CSTTGTYGYTF
TRBV28	.	few	TRBJ1-4	TGTGCCAGCAGGGTTTGGGCTCAGACCGATGAAAAACTGTTTTTT	CASRVWAQTDEKLFF
TRBV2	.	.	TRBJ2-4	TGTGCCAGCAGTGGTCACCGGAACATTCAGTACTTC	CASSGHRNIQYF
TRBV4-3	TRBD1	.	TRBJ2-7	TGCGCCAGCAGCCAAGAGAGGGACAGGGCGATCGAGCAGTACTTC	CASSQERDRAIEQYF
TRBV12-3/TRBV12-4	TRBD1	.	TRBJ1-5	TGTGCCAGCAGACCCGACAGGGGCCAGCCCCAGCATTTT	CASRPDRGQPQHF
TRBV13	.	few	TRBJ2-5	TGTGCCAGCAGCTCCCTACTAGGGGGTGAGACCCAGTACTTC	CASSSLLGGETQYF
TRBV6-1	TRBD1	few	TRBJ1-1	TGTGCCAGCAGTGATCCCCCAGGGGGCTACACTGAAGCTTTCTTT	CASSDPPGGYTEAFF
TRBV27	TRBD1	.	TRBJ1-2	TGTGCCGGCAGTTCCGGGACAGGGGGCGGTTATGGCTACACCTTC	CAGSSGTGGGYGYTF
TRBV5-1	.	few	TRBJ1-1	TGCGCCAGCAGCTTCCGGGCGGCCACTGAAGCTTTCTTT	CASSFRAATEAFF
TRBV7-2	.	few	TRBJ2-3	TGTGCCAGCAGCTTAGAGGTTCTCTTCGGCGGAGGCGGCGATACGCAGTATTTT	CASSLEVLFGGGGDTQYF
TRBV7-8	TRBD1	.	TRBJ1-2	TGTGCCAGCAGCGGAGAGGGGACAGGGGATGGCTACACCTTC	CASSGEGTGDGYTF
TRBV29-1	.	few	TRBJ2-3	TGCAGCAACCGGTTGGCAGATACGCAGTATTTT	CSNRLADTQYF
TRBV29-1	TRBD2	few	TRBJ2-1	TGCAGCGTTGAAGAGGGGACTAGCGGGAGAAATGGGGAGCAGTTCTTC	CSVEEGTSGRNGEQFF
TRBV7-9	.	few	TRBJ2-1	TGTGCCAGCAGCTCTCCGCCCATGGACGAGCAGTTCTTC	CASSSPPMDEQFF
TRBV30	.	many	TRBJ2-1	TGTGCCTGGACCTGGACGGACTCCTACAATGAGCAGTTCTTC	CAWTWTDSYNEQFF
TRBV20-1	.	few	TRBJ1-1	TGCAGTGCTAGCACTGAAGCTTTCTTT	CSASTEAFF
TRBV7-3	.	.	TRBJ2-3	TGTGCCAGCAGCTTAACGGTTCTAGAAGATACGCAGTATTTT	CASSLTVLEDTQYF
TRBV4-3	TRBD1	few	TRBJ1-1	TGCGCCACCTCCGGGACAGTCGACACTGAAGCTTTCTTT	CATSGTVDTEAFF
TRBV7-2	TRBD1	.	TRBJ2-3	TGTGCCAGCAGCTTATTGACAGGGGGTCCGGATACGCAGTATTTT	CASSLLTGGPDTQYF
TRBV10-3	.	.	TRBJ2-3	TGTGCCATCAGTGAGTACAGGGATACGCAGTATTTT	CAISEYRDTQYF
TRBV5-1	TRBD1	.	TRBJ2-1	TGCGCCAGCACCTCCCCGGGACAGAACAATGAGCAGTTCTTC	CASTSPGQNNEQFF
TRBV5-1	.	few	TRBJ1-1	TGCGCCAGCAGACCTGCCTGGAACACTGAAGCTTTCTTT	CASRPAWNTEAFF
TRBV19	.	.	TRBJ2-1	TGTGCCAGTAGTGATCCAGAATCGGAGCAGTTCTTC	CASSDPESEQFF
TRBV9	.	.	TRBJ2-3	TGTGCCAGCAGCGTACCCGAAACAGATACGCAGTATTTT	CASSVPETDTQYF
TRBV7-9	.	.	TRBJ1-4	TGTGCCAGCAGCCAGACGGCTAGGGAGGAAAAACTGTTTTTT	CASSQTAREEKLFF
TRBV29-1	.	once	TRBJ1-2	TGCAGCGTTCCGACAGGCCTTAACTATGGCTACACCTTC	CSVPTGLNYGYTF
TRBV11-2	.	.	TRBJ1-1	TGTGCCAGCAGCTTAGTGGTCGGAAAAGGGACTGAAGCTTTCTTT	CASSLVVGKGTEAFF
TRBV7-9	.	few	TRBJ1-2	TGTGCCAGCAGCTTAGCGAGGGGGAATGATGGCTACACCTTC	CASSLARGNDGYTF
TRBV10-3	.	.	TRBJ1-2	TGTGCCAAGTCGGACAGCCACTATGGCTACACCTTC	CAKSDSHYGYTF
TRBV7-8	.	few	TRBJ2-2	TGTGCCAGCGTCGTTGGGACTTACACCGGGGAGCTGTTTTTT	CASVVGTYTGELFF
TRBV30	TRBD1	few	TRBJ1-1	TGTGCCTGGACCCCGGGACAGTCGAACACTGAAGCTTTCTTT	CAWTPGQSNTEAFF
TRBV12-3/TRBV12-4	.	few	TRBJ2-2	TGTGCCAGCAGTTTAGCGCTGGCAGGGGTGCCGAACACCGGGGAGCTGTTTTTT	CASSLALAGVPNTGELFF